Shown below are 24 T cell receptor beta chains from a single sample sequenced in a study of shared clonotypes between healthy human individuals. Method: immunoSEQ multiplex PCR; TCRdb's copy keeps in-frame clones and lacks some. Of around 440,000 clones listed, around 77% are singletons. Sequencing was carried out using PBMCs. The receptors stem from a woman aged 40-49 years in good health. Some clones in this sample may be carry-over from other donors' samples.

This clone appeared many times. The CDR3: CASSQDMLAGGYTDTQYF. The CDR3 coding sequence is TGCGCCAGCAGCCAAGATATGCTAGCGGGAGGATACACAGATACGCAGTATTTT. The gene calls are TRBV4-3 and TRBJ2-3; 11 bases fit TRBD2. CDR3 length: 18 amino acids. Losses at the gene ends were 0 bases for V and 2 bases for J; bases not matched to a gene: 7. Per the germline V gene, CDR1 is LGHNA and CDR2 is YSLEER.

This chain uses TRBV5-4 with TRBJ1-2; D not certain. The V end lost 0 bases, the J end lost 10 bases, and 28 bases lay between the germline ends. Germline CDR1 and CDR2: SGHNT and YYREEE (reference sequence). The CDR3 covers 18 residues. The CDR3 region is CASSLEVFRFSSSPLYTF. The CDR3 nucleotides are TGTGCCAGCAGCTTGGAGGTCTTCAGGTTTTCCTCATCTCCTCTCTACACCTTC.

About this clone itself: The likely explanation is a read error, given a far larger clone one base away. The J gene is TRBJ1-5, the V gene TRBV15; unclear D gene. The V gene's germline CDR1 is LNHNV and CDR2 YYDKDF (reference sequence). The CDR3 is 14 amino acids. In DNA, the CDR3 is TGTGCCTCCAGCAGAGAGAGGGATTATCAGCCCCAGCATTTT. It is translated as CASSRERDYQPQHF.

The V and J genes are TRBV20-1 and TRBJ2-1, with a weak D call TRBD2 (5 bases). The CDR3 has 11 residues. CDR1 and CDR2 (germline): DFQATT, SNEGSKA (reference sequence). V lost 6 bases and J 10 bases, leaving 13 bases between the germline ends. CDR3 loop: CSANSVREQFF. The CDR3 nucleotides are TGCAGTGCAAATAGCGTAAGGGAGCAGTTCTTC.

The rearrangement links TRBV5-1 to TRBJ2-2, with D possibly matching TRBD1 (6 bases). Germline values: CDR1 SGHRS, CDR2 YFSETQ. Trimming cost V 0 bases and J 6 bases, with 15 bases left between them. This CDR3 contains 16 residues. The CDR3 region is CASSLDGRGRSGELFF. The CDR3 nucleotides read TGCGCCAGCAGCTTGGATGGCAGGGGTCGGTCCGGGGAGCTGTTTTTT.

This chain joins TRBV10-3 and TRBJ2-5; 15 bases match TRBD2. The J segment lost 5 bases and the V segment lost 10 bases, leaving 2 bases of the junction unmatched. The CDR3 has 13 amino acids. CDR1 is ENHRY and CDR2 is SYGVKD in the germline V gene. The CDR3 sequence: CATGLAGGETQYF. In DNA, the CDR3 is TGTGCCACTGGACTAGCGGGAGGGGAGACCCAGTACTTC.

This clone turned up a few times. The chain uses TRBV30 and TRBJ2-1, with a tentative D call TRBD2 (6 bases). Germline-derived CDR1 and CDR2 are GTSNPN and SVGIG (reference sequence). This CDR3 spans 13 amino acids. Trimming pared 3 bases from V and 5 bases from J, leaving 11 bases between. The CDR3 region is CAWSGSSNNEQFF. CDR3 bases: TGTGCCTGGAGCGGGAGCTCAAACAATGAGCAGTTCTTC. Variable domain in full (rest from reference TRBV30 and TRBJ2-1): SQTIHQWPATLVQPVGSPLSLECTVEGTSNPNLYWYRQAAGRGLQLLFYSVGIGQISSEVPQNLSASRPQDRQFILSSKKLLLSDSGFYLCAWSGSSNNEQFFGPGTRLTVL.

The rearrangement links TRBV27 to TRBJ2-1, with D maybe TRBD2 (6 bases). The V gene lost 3 bases and the J gene lost 5 bases, with 14 bases spanning the gap. Per the germline V gene, CDR1 is MNHEY and CDR2 is SMNVEV (reference sequence). This CDR3 has 15 amino acids. DNA of the CDR3: TGTGCCAGCAGTTTTAATAGCGGTAAAAACAATGAGCAGTTCTTC. This sequence encodes CASSFNSGKNNEQFF.

The chain is built from TRBV6-4 and TRBJ2-1; D might be TRBD1 (5 bases). Germline-derived CDR1 and CDR2 are MRHNA and SNTAGT. The V end lost 5 bases, the J end lost 0 bases, and 11 bases lay between the germline ends. The CDR3 runs 15 residues. In DNA form, the CDR3 reads TGTGCCAGCAGTTGGGGCAGCAACTCCTACAATGAGCAGTTCTTC. It specifies CASSWGSNSYNEQFF.

This clone appeared a single time. The V and J genes are TRBV6-4 and TRBJ1-6; 10 bases fit TRBD1. Trimming at V came to 8 bases and at J to 9 bases, leaving 7 bases not matched to a gene. Germline-derived CDR1 and CDR2 are MRHNA and SNTAGT. This CDR3 contains 14 residues. The CDR3 here is CASSGGQGGSPLHF. The DNA for the CDR3 is TGTGCCAGCTCCGGCGGACAGGGGGGTTCACCCCTCCACTTT.

As regards this clone: It differs at one base from a far larger clone, so likely a read error. The chain has TRBV6-5 and TRBJ1-1; weak D call: TRBD1 (5 bases). The ends were cut back, 6 bases at V and 9 bases at J, with 14 bases in the middle. The length of the CDR3 is 12 residues. Germline V gives CDR1 MNHEY, CDR2 SVGAGI. The CDR3 DNA follows: TGTGCCAGCAGCCACCGTGACAGTCAAGCTTTCTTT. Its translation is CASSHRDSQAFF.

The gene calls are TRBV28 and TRBJ1-1, with a weak D call TRBD1 (5 bases). Per the germline V gene, CDR1 is MDHEN and CDR2 is SYDVKM. The CDR3 consists of 16 residues. The ends were cut back, 5 bases at V and 3 bases at J, with 19 bases in the middle. The CDR3 bases are TGTGCCAGCAGTACCCGGGACCCCGTGGTGGACACTGAAGCTTTCTTT. Amino acids: CASSTRDPVVDTEAFF.

A word on this clone: Only one base separates this from a far larger clonotype, so it likely reflects a read error. The V call is TRBV2, the J call TRBJ1-2; D unclear. Trimming removed 11 bases from V and 7 bases from J, with 17 bases in between. Germline V gives CDR1 SNHLY, CDR2 FYNNEI. This CDR3 has 12 residues. CDR3 protein: CAGIAVGGGYTF. The CDR3 DNA is TGTGCCGGCATAGCGGTAGGAGGTGGCTACACCTTC. Complete variable domain (other parts from reference TRBV2 and TRBJ1-2): EPEVTQTPSHQVTQMGQEVILRCVPISNHLYFYWYRQILGQKVEFLVSFYNNEISEKSEIFDDQFSVERPDGSNFTLKIRSTKLEDSAMYFCAGIAVGGGYTFGSGTRLTVV.

In this sample, this clone turned up many times. Additional DNA sequences in this sample encode the identical CDR3. The chain is built from TRBV30 and TRBJ2-1; 14 nucleotides line up with TRBD2. This CDR3 has 16 residues. V was clipped by 2 bases and J by 9 bases; unmatched bases: 9. From germline, CDR1 is GTSNPN and CDR2 SVGIG (reference sequence). CDR3: CAWSRTSGRIYGEQFF. CDR3 bases: TGTGCCTGGAGTAGGACTAGCGGGAGGATCTACGGTGAGCAGTTCTTC.

The CDR3 spells CASSLDSPYEQYF. CDR3 bases: TGTGCCAGCAGCTTAGATTCCCCCTACGAGCAGTACTTC. The chain employs TRBV7-2 and TRBJ2-7; no reliable D call. Trimming shortened V by 1 base and J by 2 bases, and 6 bases separated the two germline ends. The CDR3 is made up of 13 amino acids. Germline CDR1 is SGHTA and CDR2 is FQGNSA.

This rearrangement joins TRBV6-4 to TRBJ2-3, with a tentative D call TRBD2 (5 bases). Germline V lookup: CDR1 MRHNA, CDR2 SNTAGT. Trimming shortened V by 6 bases and J by 6 bases, and 19 bases separated the two germline ends. The CDR3 extends over 15 amino acids. The CDR3 DNA is TGTGCCAGCAGCCCCTCGGCTAGCCTCAGGGATACGCAGTATTTT. Its protein product is CASSPSASLRDTQYF.

This chain links TRBV7-2 with TRBJ2-1; D is possibly TRBD1 or TRBD2 (5 bases each). Germline V gene sequence: CDR1 SGHTA, CDR2 FQGNSA. V was shortened by 3 bases and J by 2 bases, with 17 bases between the two germline ends. This CDR3 region has 17 residues. Written as DNA, the CDR3 is TGTGCCAGCAGCTTCCGGGGCGCGAGGGCGGCCTACAATGAGCAGTTCTTC. This translates into CASSFRGARAAYNEQFF.

V gene TRBV14 combines with J gene TRBJ2-3, with a weak D call TRBD2 (5 bases). There are 13 residues in the CDR3. CDR1 is SGHDN and CDR2 is FVKESK in the germline V gene. V shed 4 bases and J shed 6 bases, with 11 bases lying between them. The CDR3 DNA sequence: TGTGCCAGCAGCCCCACTATAGCGGATACGCAGTATTTT. Protein product: CASSPTIADTQYF. Full variable domain (missing parts from reference TRBV14 and TRBJ2-3): EAGVTQFPSHSVIEKGQTVTLRCDPISGHDNLYWYRRVMGKEIKFLLHFVKESKQDESGMPNNRFLAERTGGTYSTLKVQPAELEDSGVYFCASSPTIADTQYFGPGTRLTVL.

CDR3 sequence: CASSEAGVGSNSYNEQFF. CDR3 bases: TGTGCCAGCAGTGAAGCGGGGGTAGGGAGTAACTCCTACAATGAGCAGTTCTTC. V and J are TRBV6-1 and TRBJ2-1, with D perhaps TRBD1 or TRBD2 (5 bases each). The V end was cut by 0 bases, the J end by 0 bases, with 15 bases between. There are 18 residues in the CDR3. Germline V CDR1 and CDR2: MNHNS, SASEGT.

The CDR3: CASSRTSSLYEQYF. The CDR3, as DNA: TGTGCCAGCAGCCGGACTAGCTCGCTCTACGAGCAGTACTTC. This rearrangement joins TRBV5-4 to TRBJ2-7, with 8 bases aligning to TRBD2. Germline V gene data show CDR1 as SGHNT and CDR2 as YYREEE (reference sequence). The ends lost 4 bases at V and 3 bases at J; junction bases unmatched: 6. The CDR3 spans 14 residues.

The chain recombines TRBV28 with TRBJ1-2; no clear D gene. Germline CDR1 and CDR2: MDHEN and SYDVKM. The CDR3 is made up of 14 amino acids. Trimming removed 8 bases at V and 3 bases at J, with 16 bases between. The CDR3 DNA reads TGTGCCAGCGAGGTGGGTTTAGGCTACTATGGCTACACCTTC. Amino acid sequence: CASEVGLGYYGYTF.

The rearrangement joins TRBV19 to TRBJ2-2; 7 positions agree with TRBD1. The germline V gene has CDR1 LNHDA and CDR2 SQIVND (reference sequence). Trimming at V came to 8 bases and at J to 2 bases, leaving 2 bases not matched to a gene. This CDR3 spans 13 amino acids. The CDR3 protein is CASWDSNTGELFF. CDR3 nucleotide sequence: TGTGCCAGTTGGGACAGCAACACCGGGGAGCTGTTTTTT.

The chain uses TRBV19 and TRBJ1-5; possibly TRBD1 for D (5 bases). Germline V CDR1 and CDR2: LNHDA, SQIVND (reference sequence). This CDR3 is 15 amino acids long. V was cut by 3 bases and J by 0 bases, with 9 bases left in between. CDR3 nucleotide sequence: TGTGCCAGTAGTATGGGACCACTTAGCAATCAGCCCCAGCATTTT. It is translated as CASSMGPLSNQPQHF.

V usage is TRBV28 and J usage is TRBJ2-5, with D tentatively TRBD1 (5 bases). Matching the DNA end better, TRBJ2-7 makes the J call doubtful. Germline values: CDR1 MDHEN, CDR2 SYDVKM. CDR3 length: 13 residues. CDR3 protein: CASSFGRDYEQYF. CDR3 coding DNA: TGTGCCAGCAGTTTCGGCAGGGACTACGAGCAGTACTTC.